The 21 T cell receptor beta chains reported below all come from one sample, sequenced in a study of blood T cell repertoires in COVID-19. The protocol was immunoSEQ multiplex PCR, while the TCRdb copy is restricted to in-frame clones and leaves out a portion. This sample has under 95,000 clones, with 60% to 75% found just once. Sample: peripheral blood. These receptors all stem from a man aged 50 to 59 with active or convalescent COVID-19.

The chain is built from TRBV5-4 and TRBJ2-2; TRBD2 agrees at 10 bases. The CDR3 length is 16 residues. From germline, CDR1 is SGHNT and CDR2 YYREEE (reference sequence). The junction had 7 bases not matched to a gene; V was cut back by 4 bases and J by 4 bases. DNA for the CDR3: TGTGCCAGCAGCGTAAGAAGCGGGGGGGGCACCGGGGAGCTGTTTTTT. Its translation: CASSVRSGGGTGELFF.

V gene TRBV19 combines with J gene TRBJ2-1; D is unresolved. V dropped 1 base and J dropped 0 bases, with 13 bases sitting between them. CDR1 is LNHDA and CDR2 is SQIVND in the germline V gene (reference sequence). The CDR3 contains 17 residues. The CDR3 loop is CASSIAFPKPSYNEQFF. In nucleotides, the CDR3 is TGTGCCAGTAGTATAGCCTTTCCTAAGCCCTCCTACAATGAGCAGTTCTTC.

The V gene is TRBV5-4, the J gene TRBJ2-5, with D maybe TRBD2 (6 bases). V lost 4 bases, J lost 2 bases, and 12 bases lay in between. The germline V gene encodes CDR1 SGHNT and CDR2 YYREEE (reference sequence). CDR3 size: 14 residues. DNA of the CDR3: TGTGCCAGCAGCCCTGGGGGGATACAAGAGACCCAGTACTTC. This encodes CASSPGGIQETQYF. The complete variable domain, with remaining parts taken from reference TRBV5-4 and TRBJ2-5, reads ETGVTQSPTHLIKTRGQQVTLRCSSQSGHNTVSWYQQALGQGPQFIFQYYREEENGRGNFPPRFSGLQFPNYSSELNVNALELDDSALYLCASSPGGIQETQYFGPGTRLLVL.

This clone was detected only a few times. This rearrangement joins TRBV5-1 to TRBJ2-5; 9 bases map to TRBD1. Looked up from germline, CDR1 is SGHRS and CDR2 is YFSETQ. The V gene end was trimmed by 6 bases and the J gene end by 3 bases; junction bases not matched to a gene: 9. This CDR3 spans 15 amino acids. CDR3: CASNNRGPSKETQYF. The CDR3 bases are TGCGCCAGCAACAACAGGGGGCCGTCCAAAGAGACCCAGTACTTC.

The V gene is TRBV18, the J gene TRBJ1-1; possible D gene TRBD1, 5 bases. Trimming took 5 bases from V and 8 from J, leaving 24 bases between them. The CDR3 spans 16 residues. Germline V gene lookup returns CDR1 KGHSH and CDR2 LQKENI. CDR3 loop: CASSTNGGGMKGEAFF. The CDR3 DNA reads as TGTGCCAGCTCAACCAACGGGGGGGGAATGAAGGGAGAAGCTTTCTTT.

This chain connects TRBV7-2 to TRBJ1-2, with 8 bases that match TRBD1. Germline CDR1 SGHTA, CDR2 FQGNSA. V was pared by 6 bases and J by 5 bases, with 5 bases of the junction left unmatched. CDR3 length: 13 amino acids. The CDR3 sequence: CASRGTGLYGYTF. CDR3 in DNA: TGTGCCAGCAGAGGGACAGGATTATATGGCTACACCTTC.

The V and J genes are TRBV4-2 and TRBJ1-6; 9 nucleotides align to TRBD1. The J segment lost 10 bases and the V segment lost 1 base, leaving 8 bases of the junction unmatched. CDR1 and CDR2 (germline): LGHNA, YNFKEQ. The CDR3 has 16 residues. The chain's CDR3 is CASSQAPGQGLSPLHF. The CDR3 DNA reads TGTGCCAGCAGCCAAGCTCCGGGACAGGGATTGTCACCCCTCCACTTT.

This clone was seen only a few times. The chain joins TRBV6-4 to TRBJ2-3; TRBD2 aligns across 7 bases. The germline gives CDR1 MRHNA, CDR2 SNTAGT. The ends lost 5 bases at V and 1 base at J; junction bases unmatched: 0. The CDR3 is 13 amino acids. In DNA, the CDR3 is TGTGCCAGCAGTACTAGCGGCACAGATACGCAGTATTTT. Encoded protein: CASSTSGTDTQYF.

This chain connects TRBV5-1 to TRBJ2-5; 8 bases fit TRBD2. Germline V lookup: CDR1 SGHRS, CDR2 YFSETQ. With V trimmed by 4 bases and J by 4 bases, 15 bases remained unmatched. The CDR3 has 17 amino acids. CDR3 bases: TGCGCCAGCAGCCAACGGGAGCGGGGGCGCGGTGGAGAGACCCAGTACTTC. It encodes CASSQRERGRGGETQYF.

There are many counts of this clone. The chain employs TRBV7-9 and TRBJ1-3; tentatively, D is TRBD1 (6 bases). CDR1 and CDR2 (germline): SEHNR, FQNEAQ (reference sequence). V was cut by 5 bases and J by 1 base, with 15 bases left in between. This CDR3 comprises 16 residues. CDR3 in DNA: TGTGCCAGCAGCCGTAGGGGGGGGCTGTCTGGAAACACCATATATTTT. Protein sequence: CASSRRGGLSGNTIYF.

This chain joins TRBV2 and TRBJ1-3; 8 bases agree with TRBD1. The J segment lost 5 bases and the V segment lost 2 bases, leaving 2 bases of the junction unmatched. CDR3 length: 14 amino acids. Germline values: CDR1 SNHLY, CDR2 FYNNEI. The CDR3: CASSEQGARNTIYF. CDR3 nucleotide sequence: TGTGCCAGCAGTGAACAGGGGGCAAGAAACACCATATATTTT.

This sequence joins TRBV19 and TRBJ2-2; 7 positions agree with TRBD2. J lost 0 bases, V lost 6 bases, and 4 bases had no gene match. Germline V gives CDR1 LNHDA, CDR2 SQIVND (reference sequence). This CDR3 contains 15 residues. CDR3 residues: CASRTSVPNTGELFF. Here the CDR3 DNA reads TGTGCCAGTAGAACTAGCGTCCCGAACACCGGGGAGCTGTTTTTT.

Only a few counts were recorded for this clone. The J gene is TRBJ1-3, the V gene TRBV5-4; 7 bases agree with TRBD1. Looked up from germline, CDR1 is SGHNT and CDR2 is YYREEE (reference sequence). V shed 4 bases, J shed 2 bases, and the junction held 6 bases outside the gene matches. The CDR3 covers 15 residues. The CDR3 loop reads CASSRTGEPGNTIYF. The CDR3, as DNA: TGTGCCAGCAGCCGAACAGGGGAGCCTGGAAACACCATATATTTT.

V usage is TRBV5-6 and J usage is TRBJ2-6; maybe TRBD2 (5 bases). CDR1 and CDR2 (germline): SGHDT, YYEEEE. Trimming pared 1 base from V and 4 bases from J, leaving 9 bases between. This CDR3 spans 15 amino acids. The chain's CDR3 is CASSLPGSGANVLTF. DNA for the CDR3: TGTGCCAGCAGCTTGCCGGGATCCGGGGCCAACGTCCTGACTTTC.

The chain employs TRBV6-5 and TRBJ2-2; 9 bases align to TRBD1. CDR3 length: 15 amino acids. Germline CDR1 and CDR2: MNHEY and SVGAGI. J was trimmed by 4 bases and V by 6 bases; bases with no gene match: 6. CDR3 nucleotide sequence: TGTGCCAGCAGCTTTAGGACAGGGGCCACCGGGGAGCTGTTTTTT. Protein sequence: CASSFRTGATGELFF.

The rearrangement links TRBV9 to TRBJ2-1; TRBD2 agrees at 8 bases. The ends lost 3 bases at V and 6 bases at J; junction bases unmatched: 5. Germline CDR1 is SGDLS and CDR2 is YYNGEE. This CDR3 has 14 residues. CDR3 nucleotides: TGTGCCAGCAGCGGTAGCGGGGTACCCAATGAGCAGTTCTTC. Protein sequence: CASSGSGVPNEQFF.

The CDR3 loop reads CASSQVGQGNTEAFF. The DNA for the CDR3 is TGCGCCAGCAGCCAAGTCGGACAAGGGAACACTGAAGCTTTCTTT. The chain has TRBV4-1 and TRBJ1-1, with a tentative D call TRBD1 (5 bases). The CDR3 is made up of 15 amino acids. V lost 1 base to trimming and J lost 1 base, with 10 bases between them. CDR1 and CDR2 from the germline V gene are MGHRA and YSYEKL.

V is TRBV4-2 and J is TRBJ2-5; 8 bases are shared with TRBD2. This CDR3 spans 15 amino acids. Trimming at V came to 2 bases and at J to 4 bases, leaving 6 bases not matched to a gene. Germline-derived CDR1 and CDR2 are LGHNA and YNFKEQ. The CDR3 protein is CASSQTGLAGETQYF. The DNA of the CDR3 is TGTGCCAGCAGCCAAACCGGACTAGCCGGAGAGACCCAGTACTTC.

This clone was recorded a few times. The chain recombines TRBV5-4 with TRBJ2-7, with D perhaps TRBD1 (5 bases). CDR1 and CDR2 (germline): SGHNT, YYREEE (reference sequence). The CDR3 has 13 residues. V was trimmed by 2 bases and J by 5 bases, leaving 11 bases between them. The CDR3 reads CASSFRQLDEQYF. The CDR3 coding sequence is TGTGCCAGCAGCTTCCGACAGCTCGACGAGCAGTACTTC.

V usage is TRBV27 and J usage is TRBJ1-4; the D gene is possibly TRBD1 (6 bases). The germline CDR1 and CDR2 sequences are MNHEY and SMNVEV (reference sequence). The CDR3 runs 14 residues. V lost 9 bases and J lost 2, with 13 bases in between. In DNA, the CDR3 is TGTGCCAGAGGACAGAGAGTTACTAATGAAAAACTGTTTTTT. It specifies CARGQRVTNEKLFF.

The genes are TRBV2 and TRBJ2-3; a possible D gene is TRBD2 (5 bases). CDR1 SNHLY and CDR2 FYNNEI come from the germline V gene. With 6 bases removed from V and 7 bases from J, the gap between germline ends came to 14 bases. This CDR3 has 13 amino acids. The CDR3, as DNA: TGTGCCAGCAGGGAGGACTCGCCTCATACGCAGTATTTT. This translates into CASREDSPHTQYF.